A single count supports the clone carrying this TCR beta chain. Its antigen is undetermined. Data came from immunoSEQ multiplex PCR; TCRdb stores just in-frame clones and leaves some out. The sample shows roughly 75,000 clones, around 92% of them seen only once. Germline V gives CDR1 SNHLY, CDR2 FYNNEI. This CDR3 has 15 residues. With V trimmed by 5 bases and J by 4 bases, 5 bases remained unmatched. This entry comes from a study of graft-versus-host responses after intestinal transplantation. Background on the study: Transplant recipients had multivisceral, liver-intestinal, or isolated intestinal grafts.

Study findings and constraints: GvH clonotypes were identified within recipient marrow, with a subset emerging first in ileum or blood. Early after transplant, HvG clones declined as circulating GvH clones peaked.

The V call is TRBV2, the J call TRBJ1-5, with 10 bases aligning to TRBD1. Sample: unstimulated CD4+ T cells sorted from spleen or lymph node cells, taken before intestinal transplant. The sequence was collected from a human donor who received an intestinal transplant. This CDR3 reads CASSLGQGFNQPQHF. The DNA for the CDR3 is TGTGCCAGCAGTTTGGGACAGGGGTTTAATCAGCCCCAGCATTTT.